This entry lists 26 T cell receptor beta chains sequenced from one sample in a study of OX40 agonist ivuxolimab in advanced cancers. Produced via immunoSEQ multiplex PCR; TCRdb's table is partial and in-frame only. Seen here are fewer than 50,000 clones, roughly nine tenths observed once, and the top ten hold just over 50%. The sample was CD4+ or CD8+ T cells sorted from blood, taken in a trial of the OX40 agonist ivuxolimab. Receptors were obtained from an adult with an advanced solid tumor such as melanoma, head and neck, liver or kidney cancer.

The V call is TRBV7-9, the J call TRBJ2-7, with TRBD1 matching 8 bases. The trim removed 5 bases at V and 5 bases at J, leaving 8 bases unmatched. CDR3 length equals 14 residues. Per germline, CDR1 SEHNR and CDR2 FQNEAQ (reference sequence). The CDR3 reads CASSPEDRAHEQYF. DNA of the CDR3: TGTGCCAGCAGCCCAGAGGACAGGGCCCACGAGCAGTACTTC.

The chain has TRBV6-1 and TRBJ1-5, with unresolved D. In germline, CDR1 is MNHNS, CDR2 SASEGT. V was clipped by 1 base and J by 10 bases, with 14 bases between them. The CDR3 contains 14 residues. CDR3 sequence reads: CASSEDSVSGPQHF. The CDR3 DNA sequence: TGTGCCAGCAGTGAAGATTCAGTCTCTGGACCCCAGCATTTT.

CDR3 in DNA: TGTGCCATCACTCAGGGACTCGACAATGAGCAGTTCTTC. The encoded protein is CAITQGLDNEQFF. V and J are TRBV10-3 and TRBJ2-1; possible D gene TRBD2, 6 bases. This CDR3 is built from 13 residues. Germline lookup yields CDR1 ENHRY and CDR2 SYGVKD. Deletions cut 7 bases from V and 5 bases from J, with 12 bases between.

The CDR3 here is CASKESGTANEKLFF. DNA for the CDR3: TGTGCCAGCAAGGAATCGGGTACTGCTAATGAAAAACTGTTTTTT. V and J are TRBV2 and TRBJ1-4; no clear D gene. Germline V gene lookup returns CDR1 SNHLY and CDR2 FYNNEI. The CDR3 extends over 15 amino acids. V was shortened by 7 bases and J by 3 bases, with 15 bases between the two germline ends.

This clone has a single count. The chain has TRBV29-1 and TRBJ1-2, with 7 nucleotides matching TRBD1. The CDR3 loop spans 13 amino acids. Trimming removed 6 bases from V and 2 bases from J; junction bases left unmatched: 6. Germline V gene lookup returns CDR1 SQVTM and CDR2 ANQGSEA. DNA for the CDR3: TGCAGCGTCGGTACAGGGGTGAACTATGGCTACACCTTC. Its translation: CSVGTGVNYGYTF.

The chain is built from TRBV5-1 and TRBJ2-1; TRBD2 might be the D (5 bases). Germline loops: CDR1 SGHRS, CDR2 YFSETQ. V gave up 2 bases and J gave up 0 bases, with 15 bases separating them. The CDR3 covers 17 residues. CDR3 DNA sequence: TGCGCCAGCAGCTTACGTAGCGTCGCAAGCTCCTACAATGAGCAGTTCTTC. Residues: CASSLRSVASSYNEQFF. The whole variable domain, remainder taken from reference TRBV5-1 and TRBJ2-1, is KAGVTQTPRYLIKTRGQQVTLSCSPISGHRSVSWYQQTPGQGLQFLFEYFSETQRNKGNFPGRFSGRQFSNSRSEMNVSTLELGDSALYLCASSLRSVASSYNEQFFGPGTRLTVL.

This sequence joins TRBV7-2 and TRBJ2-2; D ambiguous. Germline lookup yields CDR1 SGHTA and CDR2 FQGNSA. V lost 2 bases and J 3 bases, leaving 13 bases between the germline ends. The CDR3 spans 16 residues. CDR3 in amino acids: CASSLLATSHTGELFF. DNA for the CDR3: TGTGCCAGCAGCTTACTCGCGACATCCCACACCGGGGAGCTGTTTTTT.

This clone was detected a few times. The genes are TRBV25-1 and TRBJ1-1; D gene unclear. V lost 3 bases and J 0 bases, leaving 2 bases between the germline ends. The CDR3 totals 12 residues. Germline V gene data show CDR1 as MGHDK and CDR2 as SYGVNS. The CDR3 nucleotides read TGTGCCAGCAGTGACATGAACACTGAAGCTTTCTTT. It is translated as CASSDMNTEAFF.

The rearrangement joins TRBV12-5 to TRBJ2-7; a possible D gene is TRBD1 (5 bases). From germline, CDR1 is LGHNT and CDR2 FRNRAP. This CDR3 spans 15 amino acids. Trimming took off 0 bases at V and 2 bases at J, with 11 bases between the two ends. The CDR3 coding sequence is TGTGCTAGTGGTTTGGTACTGACAGAGACCTACGAGCAGTACTTC. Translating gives CASGLVLTETYEQYF.

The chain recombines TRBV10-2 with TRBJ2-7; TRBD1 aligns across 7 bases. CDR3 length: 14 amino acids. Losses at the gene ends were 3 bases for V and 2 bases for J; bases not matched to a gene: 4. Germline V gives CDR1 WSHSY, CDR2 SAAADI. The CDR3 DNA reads TGCGCCAGCAGTGACCCGGGACAGCCCTACGAGCAGTACTTC. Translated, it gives CASSDPGQPYEQYF.

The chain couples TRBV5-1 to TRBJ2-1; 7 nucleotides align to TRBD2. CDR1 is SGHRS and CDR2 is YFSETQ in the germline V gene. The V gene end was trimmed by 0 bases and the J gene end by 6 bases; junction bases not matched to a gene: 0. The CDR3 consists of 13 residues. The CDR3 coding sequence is TGCGCCAGCAGCTTGGGGGAGGGCAATGAGCAGTTCTTC. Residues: CASSLGEGNEQFF.

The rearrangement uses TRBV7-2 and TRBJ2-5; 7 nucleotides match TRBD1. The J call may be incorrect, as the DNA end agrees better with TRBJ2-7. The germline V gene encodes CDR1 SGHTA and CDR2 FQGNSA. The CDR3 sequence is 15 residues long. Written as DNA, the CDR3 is TGTGCCAGCAGCCTGCATATGGACAGGACCTACGAGCAGTACTTC. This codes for CASSLHMDRTYEQYF.

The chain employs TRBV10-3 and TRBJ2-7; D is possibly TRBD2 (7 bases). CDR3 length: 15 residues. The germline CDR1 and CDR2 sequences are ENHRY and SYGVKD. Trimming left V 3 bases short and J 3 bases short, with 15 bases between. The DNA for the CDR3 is TGTGCCATCAGTGAAAGCGGGGACACAGACTACGAGCAGTACTTC. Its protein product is CAISESGDTDYEQYF.

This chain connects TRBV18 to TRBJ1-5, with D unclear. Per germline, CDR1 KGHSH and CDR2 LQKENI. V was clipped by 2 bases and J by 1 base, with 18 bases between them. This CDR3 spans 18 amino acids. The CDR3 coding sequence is TGTGCCAGCTCACCATCGGGTCCTGTGTATTCAAGCAATCAGCCCCAGCATTTT. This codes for CASSPSGPVYSSNQPQHF. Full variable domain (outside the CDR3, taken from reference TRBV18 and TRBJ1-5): NAGVMQNPRHLVRRRGQEARLRCSPMKGHSHVYWYRQLPEEGLKFMVYLQKENIIDESGMPKERFSAEFPKEGPSILRIQQVVRGDSAAYFCASSPSGPVYSSNQPQHFGDGTRLSIL.

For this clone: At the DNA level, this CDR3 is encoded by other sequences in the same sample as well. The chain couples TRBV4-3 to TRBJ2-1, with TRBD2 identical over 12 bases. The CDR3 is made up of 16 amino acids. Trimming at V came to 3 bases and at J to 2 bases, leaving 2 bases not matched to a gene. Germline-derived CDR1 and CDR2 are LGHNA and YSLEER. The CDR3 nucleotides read TGCGCCAGCAGCCATCGACTAGCGGGGGCCTACAATGAGCAGTTCTTC. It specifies CASSHRLAGAYNEQFF.

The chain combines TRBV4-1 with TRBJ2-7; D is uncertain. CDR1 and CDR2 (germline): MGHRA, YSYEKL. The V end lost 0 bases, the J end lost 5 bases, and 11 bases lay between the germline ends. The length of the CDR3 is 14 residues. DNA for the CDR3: TGCGCCAGCAGCCAAGATCTTATAGCCCACGAGCAGTACTTC. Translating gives CASSQDLIAHEQYF.

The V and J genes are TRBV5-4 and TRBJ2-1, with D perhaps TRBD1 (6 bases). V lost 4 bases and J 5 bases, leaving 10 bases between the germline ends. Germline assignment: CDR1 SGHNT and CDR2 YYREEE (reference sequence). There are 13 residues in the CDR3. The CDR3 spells CASSRDINNEQFF. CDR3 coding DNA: TGTGCCAGCAGCAGGGACATTAACAATGAGCAGTTCTTC.

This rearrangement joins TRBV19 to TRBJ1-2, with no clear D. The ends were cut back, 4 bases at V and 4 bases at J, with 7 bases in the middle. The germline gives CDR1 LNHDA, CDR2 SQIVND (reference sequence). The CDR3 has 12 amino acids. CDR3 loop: CASSNGVYGYTF. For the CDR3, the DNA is TGTGCCAGTAGTAATGGTGTCTATGGCTACACCTTC.

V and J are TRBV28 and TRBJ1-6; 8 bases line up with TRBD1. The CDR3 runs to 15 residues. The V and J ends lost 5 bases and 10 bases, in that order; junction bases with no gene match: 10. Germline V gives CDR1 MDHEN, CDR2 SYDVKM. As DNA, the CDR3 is TGTGCCAGCAGTCCCCGGACAGGGCGGGGATCACCCCTCCACTTT. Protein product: CASSPRTGRGSPLHF. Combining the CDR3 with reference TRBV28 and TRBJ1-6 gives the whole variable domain DVKVTQSSRYLVKRTGEKVFLECVQDMDHENMFWYRQDPGLGLRLIYFSYDVKMKEKGDIPEGYSVSREKKERFSLILESASTNQTSMYLCASSPRTGRGSPLHFGNGTRLTVT.

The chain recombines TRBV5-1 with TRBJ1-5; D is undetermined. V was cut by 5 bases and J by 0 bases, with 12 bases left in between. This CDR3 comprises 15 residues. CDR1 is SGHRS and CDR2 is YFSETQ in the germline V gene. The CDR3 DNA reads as TGCGCCAGCAGGGCCGGTGACGATAGCAATCAGCCCCAGCATTTT. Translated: CASRAGDDSNQPQHF. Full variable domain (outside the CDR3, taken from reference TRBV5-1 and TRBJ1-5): KAGVTQTPRYLIKTRGQQVTLSCSPISGHRSVSWYQQTPGQGLQFLFEYFSETQRNKGNFPGRFSGRQFSNSRSEMNVSTLELGDSALYLCASRAGDDSNQPQHFGDGTRLSIL.

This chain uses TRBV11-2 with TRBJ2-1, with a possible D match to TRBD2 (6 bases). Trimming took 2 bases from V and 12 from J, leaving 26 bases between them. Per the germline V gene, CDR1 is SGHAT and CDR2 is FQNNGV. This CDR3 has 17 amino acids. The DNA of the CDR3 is TGTGCCAGCAGCTTATTAGGTGGGGTAGCGGCGGGATCAACGCAGTTCTTC. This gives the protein CASSLLGGVAAGSTQFF.

CDR3 loop: CASTRGGQNTGELFF. DNA for the CDR3: TGTGCCAGCACCCGAGGGGGACAAAACACCGGGGAGCTGTTTTTT. V usage is TRBV9 and J usage is TRBJ2-2; D is perhaps TRBD1 (6 bases). The CDR3 extends over 15 amino acids. Germline V gives CDR1 SGDLS, CDR2 YYNGEE. V gave up 6 bases and J gave up 2 bases, with 14 bases separating them.

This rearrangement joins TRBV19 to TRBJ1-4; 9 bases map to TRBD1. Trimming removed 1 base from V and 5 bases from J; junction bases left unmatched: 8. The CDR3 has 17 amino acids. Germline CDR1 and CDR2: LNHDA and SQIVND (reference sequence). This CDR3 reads CASSIGLDRGGNEKLFF. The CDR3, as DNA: TGTGCCAGTAGTATAGGCCTGGACAGGGGAGGGAATGAAAAACTGTTTTTT. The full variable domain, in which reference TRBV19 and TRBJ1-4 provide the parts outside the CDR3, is DGGITQSPKYLFRKEGQNVTLSCEQNLNHDAMYWYRQDPGQGLRLIYYSQIVNDFQKGDIAEGYSVSREKKESFPLTVTSAQKNPTAFYLCASSIGLDRGGNEKLFFGSGTQLSVL.

The CDR3 sequence: CASSLGQDYNSPLHF. DNA for the CDR3: TGTGCCAGCAGTTTAGGACAGGATTATAATTCACCCCTCCACTTT. The rearrangement uses TRBV6-4 and TRBJ1-6; 7 nucleotides align to TRBD1. Unmatched junction bases numbered 5, after V lost 5 bases and J lost 4 bases. Per germline, CDR1 MRHNA and CDR2 SNTAGT. The CDR3 has 15 residues.

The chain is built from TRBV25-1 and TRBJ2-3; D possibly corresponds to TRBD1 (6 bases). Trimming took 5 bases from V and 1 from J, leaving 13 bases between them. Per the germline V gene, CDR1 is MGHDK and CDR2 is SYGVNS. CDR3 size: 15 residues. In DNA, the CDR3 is TGTGCCAGCAGTTCGGCAGGGGAACGCACAGATACGCAGTATTTT. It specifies CASSSAGERTDTQYF.

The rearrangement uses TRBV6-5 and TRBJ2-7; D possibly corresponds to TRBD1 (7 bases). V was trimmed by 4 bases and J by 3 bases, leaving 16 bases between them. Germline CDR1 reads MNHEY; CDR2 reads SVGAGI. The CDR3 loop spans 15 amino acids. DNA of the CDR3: TGTGCCAGCAGTTCTCCCGGGCAGGGGGGCTACGAGCAGTACTTC. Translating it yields CASSSPGQGGYEQYF.